This T cell receptor (beta chain) was found in a study of blood T cell repertoires in COVID-19. This table comes from immunoSEQ multiplex PCR, and its TCRdb copy is limited to in-frame clones, with some not included. The sample records tens of thousands of clones, around 91% being singletons. What was sequenced was peripheral blood. The TCR comes from a human donor in a cohort sampled during active COVID-19.

CDR3: CASSWDRGNYGYTF. The CDR3 nucleotides read TGTGCCAGCAGTTGGGACAGGGGTAACTATGGCTACACCTTC. V and J are TRBV6-5 and TRBJ1-2; 10 bases are shared with TRBD1. V shed 4 bases and J 1 base; nucleotides not matched to a gene: 0. This CDR3 contains 14 residues. The V gene's germline CDR1 is MNHEY and CDR2 SVGAGI.